This T cell receptor beta chain was recorded in a study of blood T cell repertoires in COVID-19. Background on the study: From the United States, Italy and Spain came samples of acute and convalescent COVID-19. Sources were T cells, B-cell-depleted T cells, or PBMCs; the material itself was cDNA or gDNA.

The V end was cut by 2 bases, the J end by 4 bases, with 12 bases between. Germline V gene data show CDR1 as LNHNV and CDR2 as YYDKDF (reference sequence). This CDR3 contains 14 residues. This clone has more than one count but fewer than ten. Per the study methods: Estimation of nucleated cell counts relied on the amplification of reference gene primers. Only in-frame clones appear in the TCRdb table, and some are missing; sequencing was by immunoSEQ multiplex PCR. That table supplies the V and J calls and clone size; D and trimming were determined from the DNA. The sample lists about 75,000 clones, 90% occurring once.

V is TRBV15 and J is TRBJ2-7; weak D call: TRBD1 (6 bases). The sequence derives from a human donor in a cohort sampled during active COVID-19. Sequencing was done on a sample of peripheral blood. The DNA for the CDR3 is TGTGCCACCAGCAGATTGGACGGACAGTACGAGCAGTACTTC. Its translation is CATSRLDGQYEQYF. Together with reference TRBV15 and TRBJ2-7, the CDR3 gives the full variable domain: DAMVIQNPRYQVTQFGKPVTLSCSQTLNHNVMYWYQQKSSQAPKLLFHYYDKDFNNEADTPDNFQSRRPNTSFCFLDIRSPGLGDTAMYLCATSRLDGQYEQYFGPGTRLTVT.